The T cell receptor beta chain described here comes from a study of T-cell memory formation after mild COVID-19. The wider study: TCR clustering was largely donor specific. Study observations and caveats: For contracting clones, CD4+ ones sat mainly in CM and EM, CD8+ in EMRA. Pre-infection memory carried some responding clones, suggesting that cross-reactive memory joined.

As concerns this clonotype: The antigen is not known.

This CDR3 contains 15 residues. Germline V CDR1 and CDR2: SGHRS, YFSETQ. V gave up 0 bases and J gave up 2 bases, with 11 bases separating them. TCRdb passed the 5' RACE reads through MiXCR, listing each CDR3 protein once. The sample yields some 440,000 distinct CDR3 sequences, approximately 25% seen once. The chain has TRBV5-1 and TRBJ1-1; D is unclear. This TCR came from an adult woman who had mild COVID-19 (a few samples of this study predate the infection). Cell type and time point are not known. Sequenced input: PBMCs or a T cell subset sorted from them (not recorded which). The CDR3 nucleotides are TGCGCCAGCAGCTTGGAGGAAGCATACAACACTGAAGCTTTCTTT. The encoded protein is CASSLEEAYNTEAFF. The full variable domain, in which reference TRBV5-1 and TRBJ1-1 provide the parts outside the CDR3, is KAGVTQTPRYLIKTRGQQVTLSCSPISGHRSVSWYQQTPGQGLQFLFEYFSETQRNKGNFPGRFSGRQFSNSRSEMNVSTLELGDSALYLCASSLEEAYNTEAFFGQGTRLTVV.